The clone carrying this T cell receptor beta chain was picked up many times. Antigen specificity is unknown. RNA transcripts gave rise to amplified TCR beta CDR3 regions. With the HTBI primer set, the TCR CDR3 went through a first round of RT-PCR. A single record per CDR3 protein comes from TCRdb applying MiXCR to the multiplex PCR reads. This table has 480,000 or so distinct CDR3 sequences, over 13% appearing once. These data are taken from a study of T cells in Graves' hyperthyroidism and ophthalmopathy. Thyroid ultrasound, orbital computed tomography, clinical symptoms, and serum thyroxine and TRAb underpinned diagnoses. Study-wide findings and caveats: The model foresaw ophthalmopathy a median around 6 months prior to onset. Blood also held most thyroid clonotypes expanded beyond 0.001.

Sequenced input: blood. The TCR comes from a woman between 18 and 30 years old with Graves' hyperthyroidism.

The CDR3 bases are TGCGCCAGCAGCTTGGCCCTTAGGGACGATGAAAAACTGTTTTTT. Translated, it gives CASSLALRDDEKLFF. The chain carries TRBV5-1 and TRBJ1-4; TRBD1 is a possible D gene (5 bases). The CDR3 runs 15 residues. Germline V CDR1 and CDR2: SGHRS, YFSETQ. Trimming shortened V by 0 bases and J by 6 bases, and 12 bases separated the two germline ends.